This T cell receptor (beta chain) was obtained from a study of T cell responses to AZD1222 COVID-19 vaccine. Sequencing used immunoSEQ multiplex PCR; TCRdb keeps in-frame clones, though not all of them. The profile covers about 160,000 clones, with almost 90% appearing a single time and over 4.5% taken by the ten largest. This CDR3 region has 13 residues. V was pared by 4 bases and J by 4 bases, with 10 bases between. Looked up from germline, CDR1 is SNHLY and CDR2 is FYNNEI. As regards this clone: What it binds is not known.

Notes on the study in general: Among the donors, most were white British and more were female, and clonal diversity was possibly underestimated.

This clonotype originated in an adult in good health. The sample was peripheral blood, taken on day 0 of AZD1222 vaccination. The rearrangement links TRBV2 to TRBJ1-2; D remains ambiguous. The CDR3 protein is CASSGTVSYGYTF. As DNA, the CDR3 is TGTGCCAGCAGTGGAACAGTAAGCTATGGCTACACCTTC.